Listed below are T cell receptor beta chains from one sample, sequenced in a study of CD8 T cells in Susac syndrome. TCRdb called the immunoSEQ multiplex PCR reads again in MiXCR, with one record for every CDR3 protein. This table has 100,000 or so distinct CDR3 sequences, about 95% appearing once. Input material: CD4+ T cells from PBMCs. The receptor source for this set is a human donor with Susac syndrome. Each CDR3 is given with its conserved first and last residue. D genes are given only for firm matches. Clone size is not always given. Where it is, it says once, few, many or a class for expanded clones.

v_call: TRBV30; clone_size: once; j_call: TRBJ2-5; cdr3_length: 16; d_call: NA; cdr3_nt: TGTGCCTGGAGTGGGGGCTGGGGGCAGGGACAAGAGACCCAGTACTTC; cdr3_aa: CAWSGGWGQGQETQYF
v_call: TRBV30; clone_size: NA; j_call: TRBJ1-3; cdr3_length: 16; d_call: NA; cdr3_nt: TGTGCCTGGACCGGGACACTCCGTTTCTCTGGAAACACCATATATTTT; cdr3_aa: CAWTGTLRFSGNTIYF
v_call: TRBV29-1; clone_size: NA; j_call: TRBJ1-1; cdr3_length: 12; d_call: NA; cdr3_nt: TGCAGCGTTGAAGGGGAGAACACTGAAGCTTTCTTT; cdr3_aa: CSVEGENTEAFF
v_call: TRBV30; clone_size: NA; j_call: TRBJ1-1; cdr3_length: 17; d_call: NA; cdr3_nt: TGTGCCTGGAGTGCTTATATCCCCGGGACATTGAACACTGAAGCTTTCTTT; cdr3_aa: CAWSAYIPGTLNTEAFF
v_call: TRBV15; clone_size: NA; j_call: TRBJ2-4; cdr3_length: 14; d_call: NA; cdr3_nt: TGTGCCACCAGCAGAGACGATGGACAGAACATTCAGTACTTC; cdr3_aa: CATSRDDGQNIQYF
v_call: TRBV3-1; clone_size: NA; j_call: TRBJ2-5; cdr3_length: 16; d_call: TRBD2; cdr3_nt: TGTGCCAGCAGCCTTAGACTAGCGGGGGAGAAAGAGACCCAGTACTTC; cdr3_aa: CASSLRLAGEKETQYF
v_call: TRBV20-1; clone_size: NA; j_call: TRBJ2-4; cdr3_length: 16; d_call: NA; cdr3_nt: TGCAGTGCTAGAGTCATCTCCCGGGACGGCAAAAACATTCAGTACTTC; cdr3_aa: CSARVISRDGKNIQYF
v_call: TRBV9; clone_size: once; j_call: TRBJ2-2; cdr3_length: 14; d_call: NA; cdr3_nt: TGTGCCAGCGCGCTTTCCGGAGGCACCGGGGAGCTGTTTTTT; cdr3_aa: CASALSGGTGELFF
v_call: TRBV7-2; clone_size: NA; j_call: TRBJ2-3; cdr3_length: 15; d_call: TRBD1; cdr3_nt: TGTGCCAGCAGCCCGCGGACAGGGGGTACAGATACGCAGTATTTT; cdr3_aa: CASSPRTGGTDTQYF
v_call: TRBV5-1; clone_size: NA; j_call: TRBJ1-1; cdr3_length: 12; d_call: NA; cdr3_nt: TGCGCCAGCAGCAGAATCTCCGATGAAGCTTTCTTT; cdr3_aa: CASSRISDEAFF
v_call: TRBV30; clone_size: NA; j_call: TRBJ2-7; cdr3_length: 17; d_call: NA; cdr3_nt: TGTGCCTGGGCGACAGTCAGGGTGGGACTTCTCTTGGGCGAGCAGTACTTC; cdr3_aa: CAWATVRVGLLLGEQYF
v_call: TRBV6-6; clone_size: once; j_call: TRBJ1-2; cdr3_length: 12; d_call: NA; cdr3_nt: TGTGCCAGCAGTTACTTGGTTGTGAGCTACACCTTC; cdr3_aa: CASSYLVVSYTF
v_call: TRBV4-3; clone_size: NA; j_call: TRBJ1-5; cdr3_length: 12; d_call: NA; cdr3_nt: TGCGCCAGCAGCCAAGTGGCTAGGCCCCAGCATTTT; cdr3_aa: CASSQVARPQHF
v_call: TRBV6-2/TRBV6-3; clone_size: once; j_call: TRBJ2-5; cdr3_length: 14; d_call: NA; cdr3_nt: TGTGCCAGCAGTTTAGTTAAGGCTCAAGAGACCCAGTACTTC; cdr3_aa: CASSLVKAQETQYF
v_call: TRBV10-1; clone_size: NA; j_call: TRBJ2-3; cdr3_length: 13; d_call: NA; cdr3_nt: TGCGCCAGCAGTGCGGGGAATCCCTATACGCAGTATTTT; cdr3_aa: CASSAGNPYTQYF
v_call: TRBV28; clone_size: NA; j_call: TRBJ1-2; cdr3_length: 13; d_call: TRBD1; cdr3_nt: TGTGCCAGCAGTTTTGGGACAGGGAACGGCTACACCTTC; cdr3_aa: CASSFGTGNGYTF
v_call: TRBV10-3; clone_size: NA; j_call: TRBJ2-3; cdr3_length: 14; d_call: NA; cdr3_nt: TGTGCCATCAGTGAGTCGACAGGCACAGATACGCAGTATTTT; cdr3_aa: CAISESTGTDTQYF
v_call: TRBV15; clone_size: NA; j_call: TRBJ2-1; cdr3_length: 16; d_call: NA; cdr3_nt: TGTGCCACCAGCAAAGAAGTCGGGCAAGGACCCAATGAGCAGTTCTTC; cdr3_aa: CATSKEVGQGPNEQFF
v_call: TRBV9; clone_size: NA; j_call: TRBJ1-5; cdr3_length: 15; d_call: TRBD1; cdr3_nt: TGTGCCAGCAGCCTAGCTGGACAGGCCAATCAGCCCCAGCATTTT; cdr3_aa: CASSLAGQANQPQHF
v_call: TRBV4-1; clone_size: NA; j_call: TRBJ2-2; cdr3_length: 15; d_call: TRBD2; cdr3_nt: TGCGCCAGCAGGATGGGGCTAGCGGCTCCAAGGGAGCTGTTTTTT; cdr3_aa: CASRMGLAAPRELFF
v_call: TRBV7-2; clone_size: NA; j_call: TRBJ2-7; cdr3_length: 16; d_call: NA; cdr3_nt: TGTGCCAGCAGCCTCCGAGGGGGGGGTAATACCTACGAGCAGTACTTC; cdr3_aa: CASSLRGGGNTYEQYF
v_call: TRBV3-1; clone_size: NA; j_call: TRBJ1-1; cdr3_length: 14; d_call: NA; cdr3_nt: TGTGCCAGCAGCCCCAAGTCTCGGAACACTGAAGCTTTCTTT; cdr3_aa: CASSPKSRNTEAFF
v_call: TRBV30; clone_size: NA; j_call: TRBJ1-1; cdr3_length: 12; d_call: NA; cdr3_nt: TGTGCCTGGAGACAGGCGAACACTGAAGCTTTCTTT; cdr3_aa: CAWRQANTEAFF
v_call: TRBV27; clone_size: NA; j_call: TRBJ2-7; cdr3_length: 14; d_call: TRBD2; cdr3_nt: TGTGCCAGCAAAAGACTAGCGGGCCCCTACGAGCAGTACTTC; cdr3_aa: CASKRLAGPYEQYF